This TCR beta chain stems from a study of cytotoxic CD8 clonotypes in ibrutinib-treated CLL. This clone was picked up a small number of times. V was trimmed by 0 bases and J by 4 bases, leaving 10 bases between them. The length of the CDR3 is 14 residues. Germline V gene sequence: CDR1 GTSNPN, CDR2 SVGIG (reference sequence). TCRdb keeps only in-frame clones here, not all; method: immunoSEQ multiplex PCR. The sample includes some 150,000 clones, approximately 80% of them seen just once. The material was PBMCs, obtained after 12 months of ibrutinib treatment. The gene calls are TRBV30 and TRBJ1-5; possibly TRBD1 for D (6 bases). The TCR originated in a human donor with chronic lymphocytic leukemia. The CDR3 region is CAWSVGGLNQPQHF. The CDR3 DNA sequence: TGTGCCTGGAGTGTAGGGGGTCTTAATCAGCCCCAGCATTTT.